This T cell receptor beta chain derives from a study of T cell clones after liver transplantation. Study-wide results and limits: In a couple of subjects, few donor cells limited the measurable donor-reactive repertoire.

Germline V gives CDR1 MDHEN, CDR2 SYDVKM. V shed 7 bases and J shed 6 bases, with 13 bases lying between them. This CDR3 has 12 residues. Some clones are missing from TCRdb's copy, which holds only in-frame ones; the method was immunoSEQ multiplex PCR. This table holds 70,000 to 85,000 clones, 75% to 90% found once. Details on this clone: What it recognizes is unknown.

The chain has TRBV28 and TRBJ2-7, with D tentatively TRBD1 (7 bases). Material: CD4+ T cells from blood, obtained before liver transplant. The TCR sequence derives from a human donor who received a liver transplant. CDR3 sequence: CASKTGRREQYF. CDR3 DNA sequence: TGTGCCAGCAAGACAGGGAGGCGCGAGCAGTACTTC.